The 4 T cell receptor beta chains listed next were all sequenced from one sample in a study of cytomegalovirus exposure and HLA in healthy donors. Primers: 60 Vbeta forward and 13 Jbeta reverse. Assay: immunoSEQ multiplex PCR; the TCRdb copy retains only in-frame clones and omits some. This table holds roughly 55,000 clones. The sample consisted of PBMCs. All receptors come from a woman in her fifties or sixties in good health and CMV-seropositive.

CDR3 in DNA: TGTGCCAGCAGTTTACTGCGGGAGGGCGGGAATGAGCAGTTCTTC. Protein sequence: CASSLLREGGNEQFF. The chain joins TRBV28 to TRBJ2-1, with 9 bases lining up with TRBD2. CDR1 MDHEN and CDR2 SYDVKM come from the germline V gene. This CDR3 comprises 15 residues. The V and J ends lost 2 bases and 7 bases, in that order; junction bases with no gene match: 6. The full variable domain, completed using reference TRBV28 and TRBJ2-1, is DVKVTQSSRYLVKRTGEKVFLECVQDMDHENMFWYRQDPGLGLRLIYFSYDVKMKEKGDIPEGYSVSREKKERFSLILESASTNQTSMYLCASSLLREGGNEQFFGPGTRLTVL.

The chain recombines TRBV14 with TRBJ1-6; D is unresolved. CDR3 size: 13 residues. Germline CDR1 and CDR2: SGHDN and FVKESK. V was cut by 1 base and J by 6 bases, with 4 bases left in between. CDR3 sequence reads: CASSQGANSPLHF. DNA for the CDR3: TGTGCCAGCAGCCAAGGGGCTAATTCACCCCTCCACTTT.

The chain has TRBV25-1 and TRBJ2-6; TRBD1 matches 7 bases. Germline V gives CDR1 MGHDK, CDR2 SYGVNS. V lost 2 bases to trimming and J lost 3 bases; unmatched junction nucleotides: 7. The length of the CDR3 is 17 residues. In nucleotides, the CDR3 is TGTGCCAGCAGTGAAAGGGGGCAGGGACGTGGGGCCAACGTCCTGACTTTC. It translates to CASSERGQGRGANVLTF.

The V call is TRBV28, the J call TRBJ2-7, with 7 bases that match TRBD1. V trimming: 5 bases; J trimming: 3 bases; junction bases outside the gene matches: 13. This CDR3 has 16 residues. The germline CDR1 and CDR2 sequences are MDHEN and SYDVKM. In DNA form, the CDR3 reads TGTGCCAGCAGTCTACGACTGACAGGGTTGTTCTACGAGCAGTACTTC. This sequence encodes CASSLRLTGLFYEQYF.